This T cell receptor beta chain came from a study of T cell clonotyping in hematopoietic cell transplantation. General study findings and limits: No sorting was done, leaving CD4 and CD8 contributions mixed.

J gave up 5 bases and V 4 bases, and 4 bases lay outside the gene matches. Germline V gene sequence: CDR1 SGHAT, CDR2 FQNNGV. The CDR3 is 14 amino acids. A remark on this clone: Its antigen is unidentified.

Sequencing was performed with immunoSEQ multiplex PCR; in TCRdb, only in-frame clones are kept and a portion is missing. The table records roughly 13,000 clones, more than 90% of them present only once. The clonotype originates from a female patient in her 50s who had an allogeneic stem cell transplant from an unrelated donor, so the T cells may come from the graft donor. Some clones in this sample may be carry-over from other donors' samples. The V and J genes are TRBV11-2 and TRBJ2-4, with TRBD1 identical over 8 bases. The sample was PBMCs, taken 100 days after allogeneic stem cell transplant. CDR3 in amino acids: CASSSPRGQNIQYF. The DNA of the CDR3 is TGTGCCAGCAGCTCCCCCAGGGGGCAAAACATTCAGTACTTC.